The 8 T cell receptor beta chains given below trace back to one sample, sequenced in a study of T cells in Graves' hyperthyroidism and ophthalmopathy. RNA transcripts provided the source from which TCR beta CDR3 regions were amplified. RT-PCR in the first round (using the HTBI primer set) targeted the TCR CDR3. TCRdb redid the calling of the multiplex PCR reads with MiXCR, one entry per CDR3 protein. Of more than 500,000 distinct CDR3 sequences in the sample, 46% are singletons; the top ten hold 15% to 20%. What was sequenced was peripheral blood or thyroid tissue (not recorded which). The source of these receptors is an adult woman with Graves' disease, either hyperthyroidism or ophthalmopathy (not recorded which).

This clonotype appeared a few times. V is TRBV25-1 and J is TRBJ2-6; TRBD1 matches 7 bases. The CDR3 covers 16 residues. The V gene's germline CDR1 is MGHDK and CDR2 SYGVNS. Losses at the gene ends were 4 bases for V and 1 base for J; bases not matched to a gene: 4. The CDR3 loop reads CASSGDRESGANVLTF. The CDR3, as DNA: TGTGCCAGCAGTGGAGACAGGGAGTCTGGGGCCAACGTCCTGACTTTC.

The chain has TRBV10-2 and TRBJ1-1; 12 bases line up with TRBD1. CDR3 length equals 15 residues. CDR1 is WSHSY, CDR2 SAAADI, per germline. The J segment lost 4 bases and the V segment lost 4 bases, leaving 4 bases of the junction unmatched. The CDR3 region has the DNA TGCGCCAGCAGTGGGGGGACAGGGGGCGGCACTGAAGCTTTCTTT. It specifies CASSGGTGGGTEAFF.

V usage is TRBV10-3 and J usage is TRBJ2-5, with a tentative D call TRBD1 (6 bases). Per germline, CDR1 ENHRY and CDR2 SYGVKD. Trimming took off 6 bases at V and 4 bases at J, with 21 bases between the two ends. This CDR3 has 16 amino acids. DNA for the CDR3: TGTGCCATCAGCGGGGTGCCGGGACAATGGGGAGAGACCCAGTACTTC. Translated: CAISGVPGQWGETQYF.

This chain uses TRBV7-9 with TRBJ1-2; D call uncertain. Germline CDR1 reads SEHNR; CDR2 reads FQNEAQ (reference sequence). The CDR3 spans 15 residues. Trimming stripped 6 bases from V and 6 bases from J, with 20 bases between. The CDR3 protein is CASSQNPAGRHGYTF. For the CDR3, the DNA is TGTGCCAGCAGTCAAAACCCGGCGGGTAGGCATGGCTACACCTTC. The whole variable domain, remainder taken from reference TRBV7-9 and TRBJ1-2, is DTGVSQNPRHKITKRGQNVTFRCDPISEHNRLYWYRQTLGQGPEFLTYFQNEAQLEKSRLLSDRFSAERPKGSFSTLEIQRTEQGDSAMYLCASSQNPAGRHGYTFGSGTRLTVV.

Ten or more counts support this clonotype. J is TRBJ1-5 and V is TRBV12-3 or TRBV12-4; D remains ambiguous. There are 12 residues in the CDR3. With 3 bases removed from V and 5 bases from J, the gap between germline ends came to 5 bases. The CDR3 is CASSFSDQPQHF. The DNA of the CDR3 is TGTGCCAGCAGTTTCAGTGATCAGCCCCAGCATTTT.

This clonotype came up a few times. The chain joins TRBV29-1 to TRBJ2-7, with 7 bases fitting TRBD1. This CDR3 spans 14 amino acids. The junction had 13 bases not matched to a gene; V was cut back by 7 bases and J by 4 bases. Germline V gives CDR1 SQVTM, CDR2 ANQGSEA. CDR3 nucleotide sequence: TGCAGCGCCGCAAACTCCGGGACAGCTTACGAGCAGTACTTC. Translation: CSAANSGTAYEQYF.

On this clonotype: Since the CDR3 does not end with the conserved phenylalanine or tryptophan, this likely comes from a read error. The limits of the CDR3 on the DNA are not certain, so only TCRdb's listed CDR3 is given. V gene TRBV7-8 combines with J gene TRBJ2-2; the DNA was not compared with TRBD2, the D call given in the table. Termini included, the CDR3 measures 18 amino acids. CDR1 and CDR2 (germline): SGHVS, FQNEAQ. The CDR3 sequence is CASSIRTSGSGSTGELDL.

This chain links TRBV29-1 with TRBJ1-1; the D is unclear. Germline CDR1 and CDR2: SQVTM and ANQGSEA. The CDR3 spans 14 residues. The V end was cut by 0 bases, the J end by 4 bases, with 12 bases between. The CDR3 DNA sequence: TGCAGCGTTGAAGATATAGGACTGCCCACTGAAGCTTTCTTT. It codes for CSVEDIGLPTEAFF.